This T cell receptor (delta chain) came from a study of gamma-delta chains in newborns, infants, children. On the study more broadly: Microbial exposure reportedly drives polyclonal innate γδ T cell expansion after birth.

TCRdb re-called clones from the reads using CATT. The sample lists roughly 11,000 delta-chain clones; about 10% were seen once. CDR3 length equals 18 residues. V lost 7 bases to trimming and J lost 4 bases; unmatched junction nucleotides: 14. CDR1 GEAIGNYY and CDR2 EKD come from the germline V gene. The TCR sequence derives from a child who was a newborn, infant or young child, either healthy, febrile or measles-vaccinated (not recorded which). The chain employs TRDV2 and TRDJ2; the match to TRDD3 covers 13 bases. The J gene, absent from TCRdb, was called here by matching the DNA to germline. Sequencing used blood. In DNA form, the CDR3 reads TGTGCCTGCGATCCTGTACTGGGGGATACGCTCCCGACAGCACAACTCTTCTTT. Its protein is CACDPVLGDTLPTAQLFF.